This T cell receptor beta chain came from a study of shared clonotypes between healthy human individuals. As regards this clone: The antigen is undetermined.

Findings and caveats of the study: Researchers sampled blood only, noting tissue repertoires likely differ.

TCRdb's table, derived via immunoSEQ multiplex PCR, lists solely in-frame clones and lacks some. This sample has hundreds of thousands of clones, with 80% to 95% found just once. Naivety among CD8 cells was defined by CD45RO negativity and positive CCR7 selection, thereby excluding terminally differentiated effector memory CD45RA+ cells. The trim removed 3 bases at V and 4 bases at J, leaving 5 bases unmatched. Germline CDR1 is WNHNN and CDR2 is SYGVQD (reference sequence). The CDR3 covers 15 residues. V usage is TRBV10-1 and J usage is TRBJ1-5; TRBD1 agrees at 8 bases. The clonotype originates from a man under 40 in good health. Sequencing was carried out using naive CD8+ T cells sorted from blood. As DNA, the CDR3 is TGCGCCAGCAGTGACGGACAGGGCGGGAATCAGCCCCAGCATTTT. This codes for CASSDGQGGNQPQHF.